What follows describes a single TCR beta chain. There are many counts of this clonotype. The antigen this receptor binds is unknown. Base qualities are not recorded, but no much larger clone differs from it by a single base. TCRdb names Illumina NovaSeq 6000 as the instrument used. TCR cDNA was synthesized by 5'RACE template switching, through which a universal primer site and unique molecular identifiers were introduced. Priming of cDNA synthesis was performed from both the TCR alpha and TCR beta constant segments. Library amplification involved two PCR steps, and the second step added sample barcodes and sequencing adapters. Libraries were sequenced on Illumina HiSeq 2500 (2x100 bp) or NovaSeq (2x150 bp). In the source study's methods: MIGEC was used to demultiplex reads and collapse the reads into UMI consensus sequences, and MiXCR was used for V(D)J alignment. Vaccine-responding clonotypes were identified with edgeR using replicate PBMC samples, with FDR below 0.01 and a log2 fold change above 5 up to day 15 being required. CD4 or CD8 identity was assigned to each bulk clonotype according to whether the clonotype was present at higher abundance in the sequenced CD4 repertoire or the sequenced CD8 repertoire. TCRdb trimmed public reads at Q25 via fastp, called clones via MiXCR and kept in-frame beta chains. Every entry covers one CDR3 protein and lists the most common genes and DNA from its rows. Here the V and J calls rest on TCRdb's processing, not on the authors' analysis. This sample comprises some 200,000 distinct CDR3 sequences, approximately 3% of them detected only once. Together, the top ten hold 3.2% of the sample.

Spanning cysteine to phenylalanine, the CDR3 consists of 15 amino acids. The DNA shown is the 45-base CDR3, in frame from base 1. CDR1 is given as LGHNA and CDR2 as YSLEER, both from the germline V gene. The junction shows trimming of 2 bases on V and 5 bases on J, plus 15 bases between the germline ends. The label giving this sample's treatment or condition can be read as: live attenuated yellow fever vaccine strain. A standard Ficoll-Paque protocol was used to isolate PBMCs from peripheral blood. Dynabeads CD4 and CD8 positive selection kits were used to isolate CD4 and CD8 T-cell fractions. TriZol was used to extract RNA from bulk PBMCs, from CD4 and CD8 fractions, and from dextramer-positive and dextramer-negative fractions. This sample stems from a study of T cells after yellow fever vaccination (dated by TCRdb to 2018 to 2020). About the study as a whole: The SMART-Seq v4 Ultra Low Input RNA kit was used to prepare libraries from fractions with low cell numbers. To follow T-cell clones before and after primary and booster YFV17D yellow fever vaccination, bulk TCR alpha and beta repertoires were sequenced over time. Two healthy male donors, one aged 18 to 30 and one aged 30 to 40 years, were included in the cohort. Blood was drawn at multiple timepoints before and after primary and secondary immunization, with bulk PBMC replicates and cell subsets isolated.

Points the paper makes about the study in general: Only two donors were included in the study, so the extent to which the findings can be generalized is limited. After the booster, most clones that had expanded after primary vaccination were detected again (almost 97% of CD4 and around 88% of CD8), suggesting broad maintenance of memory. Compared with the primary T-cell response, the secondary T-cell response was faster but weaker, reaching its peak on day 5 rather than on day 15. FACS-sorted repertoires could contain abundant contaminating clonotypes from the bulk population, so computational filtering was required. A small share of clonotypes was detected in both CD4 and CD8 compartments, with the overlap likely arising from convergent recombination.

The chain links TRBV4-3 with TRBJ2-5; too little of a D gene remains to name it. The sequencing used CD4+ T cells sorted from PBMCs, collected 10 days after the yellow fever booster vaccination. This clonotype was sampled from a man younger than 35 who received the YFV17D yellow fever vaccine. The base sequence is TGCGCCAGCAGCCAATCCGCCAATGGTGGGGAGACCCAGTACTTC. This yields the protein CASSQSANGGETQYF.